This entry concerns a single T cell receptor beta chain. What it binds is not known. The data belong to a study of T cell responses to AZD1222 COVID-19 vaccine. Study results and caveats: White British ancestry dominated among donors, who included more females, and clonal diversity was possibly underestimated. Following two doses of AZD1222, Spike-specific TCR breadth and depth rose.

Repertoires were generated with immunoSEQ multiplex PCR, while TCRdb's copy carries only in-frame clones and drops some. Of more than 110,000 clones listed, roughly 89% were seen once; the top ten hold 5.5%. The clonotype was recovered from an adult in good health. The specimen comprised peripheral blood, sampled on day 0 of AZD1222 vaccination.

CDR3 nucleotide sequence: TGTGCCACCACGCCGGGACTAGGTCACAATGAGCAGTTCTTC. Translating gives CATTPGLGHNEQFF. The chain uses TRBV19 and TRBJ2-1; TRBD2 matches 8 bases. CDR1 is LNHDA, CDR2 SQIVND, per germline (reference sequence). V lost 10 bases to trimming and J lost 5 bases; unmatched junction nucleotides: 10. This CDR3 comprises 14 residues.